One sample yielded the 14 T cell receptor beta chains listed below, sequenced in a study of blood T cell repertoires in COVID-19. Sequencing was performed with immunoSEQ multiplex PCR; in TCRdb, only in-frame clones are kept and a portion is missing. Of roughly 280,000 clones in the sample, about 90% were seen once. Specimen: PBMCs or T cells enriched from blood (not recorded which). These receptors were taken from a woman aged 60 to 75 who had recovered from COVID-19.

With respect to this clone: Other DNA sequences from this sample encode an identical CDR3 as well. The chain carries TRBV5-1 and TRBJ2-7, with TRBD2 matching 12 bases. Trimming cost V 4 bases and J 3 bases; bases outside gene matches: 5. The length of the CDR3 is 15 residues. From germline, CDR1 is SGHRS and CDR2 YFSETQ. The CDR3 sequence is CASSPGTSGFYEQYF. CDR3 coding DNA: TGCGCCAGCAGCCCCGGGACTAGCGGGTTCTACGAGCAGTACTTC.

The V and J genes are TRBV30 and TRBJ2-7, with D possibly matching TRBD2 (6 bases). Trimming shortened V by 4 bases and J by 4 bases, and 8 bases separated the two germline ends. The CDR3 runs to 11 residues. Germline V gives CDR1 GTSNPN, CDR2 SVGIG (reference sequence). CDR3 sequence: CAWKGRYEQYF. CDR3 bases: TGTGCCTGGAAAGGGAGGTACGAGCAGTACTTC. Full variable domain (remainder filled in from reference TRBV30 and TRBJ2-7): SQTIHQWPATLVQPVGSPLSLECTVEGTSNPNLYWYRQAAGRGLQLLFYSVGIGQISSEVPQNLSASRPQDRQFILSSKKLLLSDSGFYLCAWKGRYEQYFGPGTRLTVT.

The rearrangement uses TRBV11-3 and TRBJ2-2; a weak D match, TRBD1 (5 bases). Germline V lookup: CDR1 SGHNT, CDR2 YENEEA. V was cut by 4 bases and J by 6 bases, with 15 bases left in between. The length of the CDR3 is 15 residues. In DNA form, the CDR3 reads TGTGCCAGCAGCTCCGCCCCAGTAGGGGCCGGGGAGCTGTTTTTT. Translated, it gives CASSSAPVGAGELFF.

V gene TRBV2 combines with J gene TRBJ2-3; D is ambiguous. The CDR3 is made up of 14 amino acids. The V and J ends lost 3 bases and 0 bases respectively, with 7 bases between them. Germline-derived CDR1 and CDR2 are SNHLY and FYNNEI. The CDR3 is CASSDGRSTDTQYF. The CDR3 bases are TGTGCCAGCAGTGATGGCAGAAGCACAGATACGCAGTATTTT.

The chain uses TRBV30 and TRBJ1-1; 10 bases fit TRBD1. The CDR3 is 15 amino acids. With V trimmed by 8 bases and J by 0 bases, 9 bases remained unmatched. The germline V gene encodes CDR1 GTSNPN and CDR2 SVGIG (reference sequence). As DNA, the CDR3 is TGTGCCAGCCCGGGACAGGGGCTCATGAACACTGAAGCTTTCTTT. Protein: CASPGQGLMNTEAFF. Based on the CDR3 plus reference TRBV30 and TRBJ1-1, the full variable domain is SQTIHQWPATLVQPVGSPLSLECTVEGTSNPNLYWYRQAAGRGLQLLFYSVGIGQISSEVPQNLSASRPQDRQFILSSKKLLLSDSGFYLCASPGQGLMNTEAFFGQGTRLTVV.

The V and J genes are TRBV4-2 and TRBJ1-3; D might be TRBD1 (5 bases). This CDR3 has 14 residues. Germline V CDR1 and CDR2: LGHNA, YNFKEQ. V was trimmed by 4 bases and J by 4 bases, leaving 11 bases between them. CDR3 in amino acids: CASSRSGGGNTIYF. Here the CDR3 DNA reads TGTGCCAGCAGCCGGTCTGGGGGGGGAAACACCATATATTTT.

Turning to this clone: At one of its ends the junction is not consistent with the germline gene, which may arise from a read error. V and J are TRBV7-7 and TRBJ2-1; D remains ambiguous. There are 15 residues in the CDR3. Germline V lookup: CDR1 SSHAT, CDR2 FNYEAQ (reference sequence). Here the CDR3 DNA reads TGTGCTAGCAGCTTAGCCCAGCTACGGAGCAATGAGCAGTTCTTC. Translating it yields CASSLAQLRSNEQFF.

V usage is TRBV23-1 and J usage is TRBJ2-7; 11 bases are a match to TRBD1. TRBV23-1 is reported as an ORF; its role is uncertain. The V gene end was trimmed by 7 bases and the J gene end by 4 bases; junction bases not matched to a gene: 15. The CDR3 runs to 17 residues. The chain's CDR3 is CASTTNSARDRGYEQYF. For the CDR3, the DNA is TGCGCCAGCACAACAAATTCGGCCCGGGACAGGGGGTACGAGCAGTACTTC.

The V gene is TRBV7-6, the J gene TRBJ1-6; 12 bases are a match to TRBD1. Germline values: CDR1 SGHVS, CDR2 FNYEAQ. Trimming at V came to 5 bases and at J to 8 bases, leaving 4 bases not matched to a gene. The CDR3 totals 15 residues. CDR3: CASSARDRGHSPLHF. In nucleotides, the CDR3 is TGTGCCAGCAGCGCACGGGACAGGGGGCATTCACCCCTCCACTTT.

The chain is built from TRBV6-5 and TRBJ1-3; the D is unclear. The germline V and J ends were trimmed by 7 bases and 4 bases, with 14 bases remaining between them. Germline CDR1 is MNHEY and CDR2 is SVGAGI. The CDR3 runs 14 residues. The CDR3 DNA follows: TGTGCCAGCACCTCCGTGGTGGCCGGAAACACCATATATTTT. Amino acid sequence: CASTSVVAGNTIYF.

The rearrangement joins TRBV2 to TRBJ1-5; maybe TRBD1 (5 bases). Germline V gives CDR1 SNHLY, CDR2 FYNNEI. Trimming took 5 bases from V and 6 from J, leaving 11 bases between them. The CDR3 is 13 amino acids. CDR3 in DNA: TGTGCCAGCAGTAGTGGGGCTGGTCAGCCCCAGCATTTT. It encodes CASSSGAGQPQHF.

The chain links TRBV13 to TRBJ1-4; 7 bases are shared with TRBD1. J gave up 8 bases and V 5 bases, and 8 bases lay outside the gene matches. Per germline, CDR1 PRHDT and CDR2 FYEKMQ (reference sequence). This CDR3 comprises 14 residues. The CDR3 sequence is CASSIRQGREKLFF. CDR3 DNA: TGTGCCAGCAGCATCCGACAGGGAAGGGAAAAACTGTTTTTT.

V is TRBV28 and J is TRBJ1-3; TRBD1 matches at 9 bases. The J segment lost 4 bases and the V segment lost 3 bases, leaving 7 bases of the junction unmatched. This CDR3 has 16 residues. CDR1 is MDHEN, CDR2 SYDVKM, per germline. The CDR3 region is CASSFFGQGTGNTIYF. The CDR3 DNA is TGTGCCAGCAGTTTTTTCGGACAGGGGACGGGAAACACCATATATTTT.

The count of this clone is one. The chain recombines TRBV19 with TRBJ2-1; 7 bases line up with TRBD1. CDR1 is LNHDA, CDR2 SQIVND, per germline (reference sequence). This CDR3 is built from 14 residues. V was clipped by 6 bases and J by 2 bases; unmatched bases: 4. The CDR3 nucleotides are TGTGCCAGTAGCCCCAGGGGGACCTACAATGAGCAGTTCTTC. Translated, it gives CASSPRGTYNEQFF.